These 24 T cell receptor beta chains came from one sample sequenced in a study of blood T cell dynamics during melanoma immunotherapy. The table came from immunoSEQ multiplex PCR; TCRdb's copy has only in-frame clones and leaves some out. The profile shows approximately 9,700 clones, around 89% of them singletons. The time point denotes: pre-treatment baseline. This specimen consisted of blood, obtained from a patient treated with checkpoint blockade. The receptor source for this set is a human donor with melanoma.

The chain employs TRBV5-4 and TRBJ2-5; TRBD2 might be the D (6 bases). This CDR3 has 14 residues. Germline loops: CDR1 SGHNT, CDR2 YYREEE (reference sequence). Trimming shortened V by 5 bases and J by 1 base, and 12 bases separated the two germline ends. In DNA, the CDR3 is TGTGCCAGCAGGCCCAGGCGGGGCCAAGAGACCCAGTACTTC. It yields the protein CASRPRRGQETQYF.

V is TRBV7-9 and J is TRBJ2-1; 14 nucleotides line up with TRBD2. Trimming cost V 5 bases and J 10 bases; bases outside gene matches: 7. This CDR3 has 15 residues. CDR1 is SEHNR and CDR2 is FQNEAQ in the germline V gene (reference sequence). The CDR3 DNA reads TGTGCCAGCAGCCAGGGACTAGCGGGAGTTCAGGAGCAGTTCTTC. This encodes CASSQGLAGVQEQFF.

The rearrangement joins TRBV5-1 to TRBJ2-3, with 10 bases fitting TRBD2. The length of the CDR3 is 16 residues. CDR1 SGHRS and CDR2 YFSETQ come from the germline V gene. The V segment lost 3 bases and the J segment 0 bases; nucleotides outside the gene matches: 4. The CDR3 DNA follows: TGCGCCAGCAGCTCCTCTAGCGGGAGTAGCACAGATACGCAGTATTTT. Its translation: CASSSSSGSSTDTQYF.

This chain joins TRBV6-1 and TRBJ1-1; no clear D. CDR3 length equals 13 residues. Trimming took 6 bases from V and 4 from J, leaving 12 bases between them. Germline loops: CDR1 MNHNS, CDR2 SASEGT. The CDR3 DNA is TGTGCCAGCAGGGATCAGGAAGGCACTGAAGCTTTCTTT. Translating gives CASRDQEGTEAFF.

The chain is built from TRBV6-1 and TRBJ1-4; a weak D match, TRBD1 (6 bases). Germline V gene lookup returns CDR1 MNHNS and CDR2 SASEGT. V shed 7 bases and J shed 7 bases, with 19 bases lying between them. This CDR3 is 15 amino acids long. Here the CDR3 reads CASTTGHWGFEKLFF. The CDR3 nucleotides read TGTGCCAGCACTACGGGACATTGGGGCTTTGAAAAACTGTTTTTT.

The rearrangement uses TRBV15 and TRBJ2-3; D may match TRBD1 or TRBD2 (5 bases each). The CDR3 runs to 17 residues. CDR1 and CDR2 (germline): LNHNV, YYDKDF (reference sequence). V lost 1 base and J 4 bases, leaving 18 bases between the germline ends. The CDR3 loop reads CATSRVGLRRGADTQYF. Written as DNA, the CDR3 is TGTGCCACCAGCAGAGTTGGACTCCGTAGAGGGGCAGATACGCAGTATTTT.

DNA of the CDR3: TGTGCCAGCGCCTTCTTACAAGGCACAGATACGCAGTATTTT. Translated, it gives CASAFLQGTDTQYF. This chain joins TRBV28 and TRBJ2-3, with unresolved D. The CDR3 is 14 amino acids. Germline values: CDR1 MDHEN, CDR2 SYDVKM. V was trimmed by 8 bases and J by 1 base, leaving 13 bases between them. Looking up the rest from reference TRBV28 and TRBJ2-3 gives the full variable domain: DVKVTQSSRYLVKRTGEKVFLECVQDMDHENMFWYRQDPGLGLRLIYFSYDVKMKEKGDIPEGYSVSREKKERFSLILESASTNQTSMYLCASAFLQGTDTQYFGPGTRLTVL.

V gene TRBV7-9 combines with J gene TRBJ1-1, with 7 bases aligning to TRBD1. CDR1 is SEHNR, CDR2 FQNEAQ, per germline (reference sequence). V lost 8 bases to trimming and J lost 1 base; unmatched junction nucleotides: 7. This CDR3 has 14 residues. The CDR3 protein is CASGGGSGNTEAFF. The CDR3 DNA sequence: TGTGCCAGCGGAGGGGGCTCGGGGAACACTGAAGCTTTCTTT.

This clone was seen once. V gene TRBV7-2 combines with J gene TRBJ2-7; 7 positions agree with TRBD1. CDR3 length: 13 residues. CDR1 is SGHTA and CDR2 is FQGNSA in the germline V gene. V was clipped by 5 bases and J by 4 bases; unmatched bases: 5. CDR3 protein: CASSTNRGYEQYF. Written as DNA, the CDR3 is TGTGCCAGCAGCACAAACAGGGGATACGAGCAGTACTTC.

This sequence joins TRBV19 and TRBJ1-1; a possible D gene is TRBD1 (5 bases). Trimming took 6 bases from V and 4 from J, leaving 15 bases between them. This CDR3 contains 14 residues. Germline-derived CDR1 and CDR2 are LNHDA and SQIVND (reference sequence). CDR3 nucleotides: TGTGCCAGTAGACCTCAAGGGAGGGGCACTGAAGCTTTCTTT. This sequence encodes CASRPQGRGTEAFF. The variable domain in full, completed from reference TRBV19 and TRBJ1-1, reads DGGITQSPKYLFRKEGQNVTLSCEQNLNHDAMYWYRQDPGQGLRLIYYSQIVNDFQKGDIAEGYSVSREKKESFPLTVTSAQKNPTAFYLCASRPQGRGTEAFFGQGTRLTVV.

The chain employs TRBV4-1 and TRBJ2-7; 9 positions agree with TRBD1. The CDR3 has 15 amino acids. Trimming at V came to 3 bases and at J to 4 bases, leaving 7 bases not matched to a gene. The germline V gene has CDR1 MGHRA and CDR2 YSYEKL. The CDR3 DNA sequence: TGCGCCAGCAGCCATGGGGGACAGGGAAAATACGAGCAGTACTTC. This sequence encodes CASSHGGQGKYEQYF.

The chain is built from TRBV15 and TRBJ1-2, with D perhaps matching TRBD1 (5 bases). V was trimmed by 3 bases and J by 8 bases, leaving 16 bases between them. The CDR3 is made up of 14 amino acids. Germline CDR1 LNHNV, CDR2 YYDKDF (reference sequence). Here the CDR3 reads CATSRYGGGGGYTF. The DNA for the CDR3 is TGTGCCACCAGCAGGTACGGGGGAGGAGGAGGCTACACCTTC.

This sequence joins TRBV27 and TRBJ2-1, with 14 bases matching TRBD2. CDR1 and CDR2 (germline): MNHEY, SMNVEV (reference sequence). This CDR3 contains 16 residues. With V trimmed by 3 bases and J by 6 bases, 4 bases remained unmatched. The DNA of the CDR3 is TGTGCCAGCAGTTTGGCGACTAGCGGGGGGGGCAATGAGCAGTTCTTC. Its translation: CASSLATSGGGNEQFF.

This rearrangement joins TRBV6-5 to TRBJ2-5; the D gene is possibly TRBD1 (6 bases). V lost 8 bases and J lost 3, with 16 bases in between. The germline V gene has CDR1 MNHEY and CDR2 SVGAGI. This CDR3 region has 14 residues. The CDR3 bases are TGTGCCAGCCCCGAAAGGGGGTCCAAAGAGACCCAGTACTTC. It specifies CASPERGSKETQYF.

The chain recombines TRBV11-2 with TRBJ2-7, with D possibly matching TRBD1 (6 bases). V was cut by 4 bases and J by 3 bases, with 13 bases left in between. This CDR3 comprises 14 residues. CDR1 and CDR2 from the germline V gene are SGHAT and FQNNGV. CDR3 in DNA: TGTGCCAGCAGCTCCGCAGGGGCCTACTACGAGCAGTACTTC. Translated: CASSSAGAYYEQYF. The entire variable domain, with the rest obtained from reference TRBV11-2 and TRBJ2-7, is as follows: EAGVAQSPRYKIIEKRQSVAFWCNPISGHATLYWYQQILGQGPKLLIQFQNNGVVDDSQLPKDRFSAERLKGVDSTLKIQPAKLEDSAVYLCASSSAGAYYEQYFGPGTRLTVT.

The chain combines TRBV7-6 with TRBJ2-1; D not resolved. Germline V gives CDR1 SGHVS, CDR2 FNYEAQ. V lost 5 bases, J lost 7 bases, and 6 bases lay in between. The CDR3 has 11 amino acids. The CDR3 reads CASSHGNEQFF. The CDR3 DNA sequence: TGTGCCAGCAGCCATGGGAATGAGCAGTTCTTC. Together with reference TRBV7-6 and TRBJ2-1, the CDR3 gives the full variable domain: GAGVSQSPRYKVTKRGQDVALRCDPISGHVSLYWYRQALGQGPEFLTYFNYEAQQDKSGLPNDRFSAERPEGSISTLTIQRTEQRDSAMYRCASSHGNEQFFGPGTRLTVL.

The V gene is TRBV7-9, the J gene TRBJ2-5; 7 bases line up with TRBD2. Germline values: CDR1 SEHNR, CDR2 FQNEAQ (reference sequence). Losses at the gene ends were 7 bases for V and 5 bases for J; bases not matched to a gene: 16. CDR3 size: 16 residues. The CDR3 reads CASIRESGGSSETQYF. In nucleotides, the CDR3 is TGTGCCAGCATCAGAGAATCAGGCGGGAGTAGCGAGACCCAGTACTTC. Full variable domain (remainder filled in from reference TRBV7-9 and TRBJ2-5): DTGVSQNPRHKITKRGQNVTFRCDPISEHNRLYWYRQTLGQGPEFLTYFQNEAQLEKSRLLSDRFSAERPKGSFSTLEIQRTEQGDSAMYLCASIRESGGSSETQYFGPGTRLLVL.

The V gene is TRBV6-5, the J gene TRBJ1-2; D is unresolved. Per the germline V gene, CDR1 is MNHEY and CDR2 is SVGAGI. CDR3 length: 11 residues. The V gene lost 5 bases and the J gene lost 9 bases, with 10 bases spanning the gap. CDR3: CASSVGRSYTF. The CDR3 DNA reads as TGTGCCAGCAGTGTTGGCCGTAGCTACACCTTC.

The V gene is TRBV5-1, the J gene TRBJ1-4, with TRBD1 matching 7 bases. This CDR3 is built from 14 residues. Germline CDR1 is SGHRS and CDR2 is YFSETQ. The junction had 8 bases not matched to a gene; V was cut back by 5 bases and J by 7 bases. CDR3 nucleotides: TGCGCCAGCAGTCTTACCACAGGGGTTGAAAAACTGTTTTTT. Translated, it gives CASSLTTGVEKLFF.

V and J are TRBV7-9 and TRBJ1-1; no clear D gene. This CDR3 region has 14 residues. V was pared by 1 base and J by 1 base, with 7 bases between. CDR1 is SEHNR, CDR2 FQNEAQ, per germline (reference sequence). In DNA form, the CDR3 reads TGTGCCAGCAGCTTAGGTTCTGGGAACACTGAAGCTTTCTTT. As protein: CASSLGSGNTEAFF. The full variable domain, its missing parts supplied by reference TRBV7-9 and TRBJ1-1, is DTGVSQNPRHKITKRGQNVTFRCDPISEHNRLYWYRQTLGQGPEFLTYFQNEAQLEKSRLLSDRFSAERPKGSFSTLEIQRTEQGDSAMYLCASSLGSGNTEAFFGQGTRLTVV.

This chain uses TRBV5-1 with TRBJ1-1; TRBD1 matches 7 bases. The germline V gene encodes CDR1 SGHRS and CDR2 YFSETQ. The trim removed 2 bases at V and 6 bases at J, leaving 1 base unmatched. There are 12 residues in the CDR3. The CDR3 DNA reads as TGCGCCAGCAGCTTTACAGGGGCTGAAGCTTTCTTT. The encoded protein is CASSFTGAEAFF.

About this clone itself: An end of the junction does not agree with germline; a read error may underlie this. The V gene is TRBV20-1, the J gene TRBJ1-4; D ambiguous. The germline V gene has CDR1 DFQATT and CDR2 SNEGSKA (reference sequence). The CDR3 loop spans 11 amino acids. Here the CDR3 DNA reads TGTAGTGTCCACACTAATGAAAAACTGTTTTTT. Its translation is CSVHTNEKLFF.

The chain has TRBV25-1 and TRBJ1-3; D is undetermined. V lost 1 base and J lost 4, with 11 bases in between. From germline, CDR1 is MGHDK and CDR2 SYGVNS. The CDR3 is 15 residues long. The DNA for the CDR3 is TGTGCCAGCAGTGAATTCCGGGGAGGGGGAAACACCATATATTTT. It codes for CASSEFRGGGNTIYF.

Written as DNA, the CDR3 is TGTGCCAGCAGCCTGACCCGAGGGAGCAATCAGCCCCAGCATTTT. Its translation: CASSLTRGSNQPQHF. The chain employs TRBV6-1 and TRBJ1-5, with unresolved D. The CDR3 loop spans 15 amino acids. Germline V lookup: CDR1 MNHNS, CDR2 SASEGT. V lost 6 bases, J lost 1 base, and 13 bases lay in between.